The rows below give T cell receptor beta chains drawn from one sample of a study of beta chain features in type 1 diabetes. Assay: immunoSEQ multiplex PCR; the TCRdb copy retains only in-frame clones and omits some. Of 350,000 to 450,000 clones listed, about 15% were seen once; the top ten hold around 0.02%. Sequenced material: naive CD4+ T cells from blood. The receptors shown here come from a woman aged 18-35 years in good health. Each CDR3 is given with its conserved first and last residue. The D gene is left open where the match is weak. Not all rows give a size; the values are once, few, many and, for expanded clones, a class.

J: TRBJ2-3
V: TRBV5-4
length: 14
D: .
size: few
CDR3: CASSFERSTDTQYF
DNA: TGTGCCAGCAGCTTTGAGCGATCCACAGATACGCAGTATTTT

J: TRBJ1-2
V: TRBV7-9
length: 15
D: .
size: .
CDR3: CASSLARGTNYGYTF
DNA: TGTGCCAGCAGCTTAGCTCGAGGAACTAACTATGGCTACACCTTC

J: TRBJ2-5
V: TRBV28
length: 14
D: .
size: .
CDR3: CASRGTGVGWAQYF
DNA: TGTGCCTCTAGAGGTACGGGGGTCGGCTGGGCCCAGTACTTC

J: TRBJ2-3
V: TRBV29-1
length: 14
D: TRBD1
size: few
CDR3: CSVRQGAGTDTQYF
DNA: TGCAGCGTTAGACAGGGGGCGGGCACAGATACGCAGTATTTT

J: TRBJ1-4
V: TRBV30
length: 15
D: TRBD1
size: few
CDR3: CAWKSGQAANEKLFF
DNA: TGTGCCTGGAAATCCGGACAGGCGGCTAATGAAAAACTGTTTTTT

J: TRBJ1-1
V: TRBV18
length: 13
D: .
size: .
CDR3: CASSADINTEAFF
DNA: TGTGCCAGCTCAGCCGACATAAACACTGAAGCTTTCTTT

J: TRBJ1-5
V: TRBV11-2
length: 13
D: .
size: .
CDR3: CASSGEVNQPQHF
DNA: TGTGCCAGCTCTGGGGAGGTCAATCAGCCCCAGCATTTT

J: TRBJ1-1
V: TRBV28
length: 11
D: .
size: .
CDR3: CASVSNTEAFF
DNA: TGTGCCAGCGTATCGAACACTGAAGCTTTCTTT

J: TRBJ2-5
V: TRBV4-2
length: 16
D: .
size: .
CDR3: CASSQDLRPSQETQYF
DNA: TGTGCCAGCAGCCAAGATTTGAGGCCCTCCCAAGAGACCCAGTACTTC

J: TRBJ2-2
V: TRBV28
length: 15
D: .
size: few
CDR3: CASSFVQGNTGELFF
DNA: TGTGCCAGCAGTTTTGTACAGGGCAACACCGGGGAGCTGTTTTTT

J: TRBJ2-7
V: TRBV2
length: 13
D: TRBD1
size: few
CDR3: CASSRQGIYEQYF
DNA: TGTGCCAGCAGCCGACAGGGGATCTACGAGCAGTACTTC

J: TRBJ1-1
V: TRBV6-5
length: 13
D: .
size: .
CDR3: CASRRGMNTEAFF
DNA: TGTGCCAGCAGGCGGGGAATGAACACTGAAGCTTTCTTT

J: TRBJ2-7
V: TRBV30
length: 14
D: TRBD1
size: .
CDR3: CAWRPTGTGGEQYF
DNA: TGTGCCTGGAGGCCCACCGGGACAGGGGGCGAGCAGTACTTC

J: TRBJ2-7
V: TRBV15
length: 14
D: .
size: few
CDR3: CATSRGASSDEQYF
DNA: TGTGCCACCAGCAGAGGGGCTAGTAGCGACGAGCAGTACTTC

J: TRBJ2-2
V: TRBV5-1
length: 13
D: .
size: .
CDR3: CASSFQGPGELFF
DNA: TGCGCCAGCAGCTTTCAGGGGCCCGGGGAGCTGTTTTTT

J: TRBJ2-4
V: TRBV5-4
length: 16
D: .
size: once
CDR3: CASSLGGGEAKNIQYF
DNA: TGTGCCAGCAGCTTGGGCGGCGGGGAAGCCAAAAACATTCAGTACTTC

J: TRBJ1-1
V: TRBV9
length: 16
D: TRBD1
size: .
CDR3: CASSETSQGTYPLAFF
DNA: TGTGCCAGCAGCGAAACGTCACAGGGGACTTACCCCCTAGCTTTCTTT

J: TRBJ2-1
V: TRBV9
length: 17
D: TRBD2
size: few
CDR3: CASSPMPTSGRGDEQFF
DNA: TGTGCCAGCAGTCCTATGCCGACTAGCGGGAGAGGGGATGAGCAGTTCTTC

J: TRBJ2-4
V: TRBV6-5
length: 15
D: .
size: few
CDR3: CASSPDRDTKNIQYF
DNA: TGTGCCAGCAGTCCTGATAGGGACACGAAAAACATTCAGTACTTC